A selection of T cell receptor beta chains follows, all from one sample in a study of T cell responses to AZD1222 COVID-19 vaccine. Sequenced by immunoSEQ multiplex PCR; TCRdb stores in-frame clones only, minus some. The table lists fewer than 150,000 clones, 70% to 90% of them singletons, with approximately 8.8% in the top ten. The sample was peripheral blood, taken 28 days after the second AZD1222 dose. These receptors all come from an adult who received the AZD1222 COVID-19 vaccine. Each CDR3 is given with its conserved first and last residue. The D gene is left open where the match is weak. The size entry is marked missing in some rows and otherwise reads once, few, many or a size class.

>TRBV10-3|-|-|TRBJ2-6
TGTGCCATCAGTTTAGACAAAACTGGGGCCAACGTCCTGACTTTC
CAISLDKTGANVLTF
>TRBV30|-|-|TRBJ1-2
TGTGCCTGGAGTCCCGCCTCCCATGGCTACACCTTC
CAWSPASHGYTF
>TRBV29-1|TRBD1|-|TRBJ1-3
TGCAGCGTGGCCCTGGGCAGGGGGCTCGGAAACACCATATATTTT
CSVALGRGLGNTIYF
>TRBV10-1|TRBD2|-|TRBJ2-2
TGCGCCAGCAGCAGCGGGAGTACGAACACCGGGGAGCTGTTTTTT
CASSSGSTNTGELFF
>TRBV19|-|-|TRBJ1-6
TGTGCCAGTAGCCGGGCCCAGGACGTCTATAATTCACCCCTCCACTTT
CASSRAQDVYNSPLHF
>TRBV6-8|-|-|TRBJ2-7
TGTGCCAGCAGTACTGCTACGGAGGCAGCTCGGGACGAGCAGTACTTC
CASSTATEAARDEQYF
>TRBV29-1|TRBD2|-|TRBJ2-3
TGCAGCGTTGAGCCCGAAGCGGGGGAAGATACGCAGTATTTT
CSVEPEAGEDTQYF
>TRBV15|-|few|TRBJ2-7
TGTGCCACCAGCCCTAGAAGCGCGCCCTACGAGCAGTACTTC
CATSPRSAPYEQYF
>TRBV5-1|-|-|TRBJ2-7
TGCGCCAGCCGTGAGGCCTACGAGCAGTACTTC
CASREAYEQYF
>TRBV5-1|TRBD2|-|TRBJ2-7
TGCGCCAGCCGGACTAGCGGGATGCACGAGCAGTACTTC
CASRTSGMHEQYF
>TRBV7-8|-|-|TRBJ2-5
TGTGCCAGCAGCCGGGGATATAGGCAGGCCCAGTACTTC
CASSRGYRQAQYF
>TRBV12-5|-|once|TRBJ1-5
TGTGCTAGTGGTTTGCAGTATAGCAATCAGCCCCAGCATTTT
CASGLQYSNQPQHF
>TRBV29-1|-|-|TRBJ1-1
TGCAGCGGGACCGTGGGGGATAGAGCTTTCTTT
CSGTVGDRAFF
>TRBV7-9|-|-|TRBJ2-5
TGTGCCAGCAGCTTAGCGGCGGGCCAAGAGACCCAGTACTTC
CASSLAAGQETQYF
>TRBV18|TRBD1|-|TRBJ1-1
TGTGCCAGCTCTTTAGACAGGGGGAACACTGAAGCTTTCTTT
CASSLDRGNTEAFF
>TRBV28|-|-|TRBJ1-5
TGTGCCAGCAGTACTGGAGACAGACGAGATCAGCCCCAGCATTTT
CASSTGDRRDQPQHF
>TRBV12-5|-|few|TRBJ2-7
TGTGCTAGTGGTTCATACCCATTAGGGGTGTACTCCTACGAGCAGTACTTC
CASGSYPLGVYSYEQYF
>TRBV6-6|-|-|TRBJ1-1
TGTGCCAGCAGTTACCCCGGGGCATTGGCTGAAGCTTTCTTT
CASSYPGALAEAFF
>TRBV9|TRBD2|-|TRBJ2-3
TGTGCCAGCAGCGTGGGAGGACTAGCGTCAGATACGCAGTATTTT
CASSVGGLASDTQYF
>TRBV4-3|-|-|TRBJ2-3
TGCGCCAGCAGCCACCCGGCGGCAGATACGCAGTATTTT
CASSHPAADTQYF
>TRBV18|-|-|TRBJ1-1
TGTGCCAGCTCACCACCGAACGTGGGCTTGAACACTGAAGCTTTCTTT
CASSPPNVGLNTEAFF
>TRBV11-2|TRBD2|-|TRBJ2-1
TGTGCCAGCATCGCGGGACTAGCGCTTTACAATGAGCAGTTCTTC
CASIAGLALYNEQFF
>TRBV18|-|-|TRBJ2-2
TGTGCCAGCTCTCACAGCACCGGGGAGCTGTTTTTT
CASSHSTGELFF
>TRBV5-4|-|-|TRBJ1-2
TGTGCCAGCAGCTTAGGGGGTGGGCCTCGTAAGGGCTATGGCTACACCTTC
CASSLGGGPRKGYGYTF
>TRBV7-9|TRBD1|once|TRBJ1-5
TGTGCCAGCAGCCATGGGAAAGGGGGCTTTAATCAGCCCCAGCATTTT
CASSHGKGGFNQPQHF
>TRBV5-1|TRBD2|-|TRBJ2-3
TGCGCCAGCAGCTTGGGACTAGCCGGCACAGATACGCAGTATTTT
CASSLGLAGTDTQYF
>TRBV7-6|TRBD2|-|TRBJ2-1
TGTGCCAGCAGCTTAGGGACTAGCGGGAGTGGTGATGAGCAGTTCTTC
CASSLGTSGSGDEQFF
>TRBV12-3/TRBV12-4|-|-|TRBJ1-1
TGTGCCAGCAGCCGGGACTTCACTGAAGCTTTCTTT
CASSRDFTEAFF
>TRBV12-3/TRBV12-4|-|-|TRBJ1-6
TGTGCCAGCAACGAGGGGCGTTCACCCCTCCACTTT
CASNEGRSPLHF
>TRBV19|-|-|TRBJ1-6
TGTGCCAGTAGTGCCCTCGGGTATTCACCCCTCCACTTT
CASSALGYSPLHF
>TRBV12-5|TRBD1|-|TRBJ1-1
TGTGCTAGTGGTTTGGTCGAGGGGGCAATCGGGGGAACTGAAGCTTTCTTT
CASGLVEGAIGGTEAFF
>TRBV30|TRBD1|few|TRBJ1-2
TGTGCCTGGAGTAGGGACAGGCCCTATGGCTACACCTTC
CAWSRDRPYGYTF
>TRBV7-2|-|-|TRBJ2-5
TGTGCCAGCAGCTTAGTGGGGGAGACCCAGTACTTC
CASSLVGETQYF
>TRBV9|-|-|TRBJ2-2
TGTGCCAGCAGCGTAGAGGGTTACAGCTCGGGGGAGCTGTTTTTT
CASSVEGYSSGELFF
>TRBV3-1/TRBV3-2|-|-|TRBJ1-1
TGTGCCAGCTCCTGGGGGGGGTGGACTGAAGCTTTCTTT
CASSWGGWTEAFF
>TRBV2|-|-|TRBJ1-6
TGTGCCAGCAGTGTAATATATTCACCCCTCCACTTT
CASSVIYSPLHF
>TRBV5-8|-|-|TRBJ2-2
TGTGCCAGCAGCGCCTACAGCACCGGGGAGCTGTTTTTT
CASSAYSTGELFF
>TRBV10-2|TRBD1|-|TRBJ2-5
TGCGCCAGCAGTCGGGACAGGGAAGAGACCCAGTACTTC
CASSRDREETQYF
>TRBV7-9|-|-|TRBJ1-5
TGTGCCAGCAGCGCACAGGGCCACGGGGGGCCCCAGCATTTT
CASSAQGHGGPQHF
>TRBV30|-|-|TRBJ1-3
TGTGCCTGGGGCCCCTCGCTGCAAGGGAGGGGAAACACCATATATTTT
CAWGPSLQGRGNTIYF
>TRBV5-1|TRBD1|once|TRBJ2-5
TGCGCCAGCAGGAGGCCGGGACAGGGATACGAGACCCAGTACTTC
CASRRPGQGYETQYF
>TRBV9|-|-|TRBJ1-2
TGTGCCAGCAGCCCTAAAGACGGGAAGGAGGGCTACACCTTC
CASSPKDGKEGYTF
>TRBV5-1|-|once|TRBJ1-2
TGCGCCAGCAGAAGGGATAATGGGATCTATGGCTACACCTTC
CASRRDNGIYGYTF
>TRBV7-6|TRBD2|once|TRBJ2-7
TGTGCCAGCAGCTTAGGAGTAGCGGGGGAGGGCACCTACGAGCAGTACTTC
CASSLGVAGEGTYEQYF
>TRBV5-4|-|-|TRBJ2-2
TGTGCCAGCAGCGTTGACAGTCGAAGGGCCAACACCGGGGAGCTGTTTTTT
CASSVDSRRANTGELFF
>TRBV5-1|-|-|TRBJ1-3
TGCGCCAGCAGCTTGGGTGGAGAAAACACCATATATTTT
CASSLGGENTIYF
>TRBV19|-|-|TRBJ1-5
TGTGCCAGTAAGGGAAATAGCAATCAGCCCCAGCATTTT
CASKGNSNQPQHF
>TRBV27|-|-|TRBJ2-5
TGTGCCAGCAGTTTAACTGGGGTAGAGACCCAGTACTTC
CASSLTGVETQYF
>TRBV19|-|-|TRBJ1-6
TGTGCCAGTAGTATCAGTGCACTGGGGTCACCCCTCCACTTT
CASSISALGSPLHF
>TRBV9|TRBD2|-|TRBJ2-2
TGTGCCAGCAGCGTAAGGGCTAGCGGGGGGGCTACGCCCGGGGAGCTGTTTTTT
CASSVRASGGATPGELFF
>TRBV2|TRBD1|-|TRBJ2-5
TGTGCCAGCAGTGACGGGACAGGGATGGAGACCCAGTACTTC
CASSDGTGMETQYF
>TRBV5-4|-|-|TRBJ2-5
TGTGCCAGCAGTCCCGCCCGGGTCATGGAGGAGACCCAGTACTTC
CASSPARVMEETQYF
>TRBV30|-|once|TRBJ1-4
TGTGCCTGGACCCGCAGCCGGGGGGTTGGTGAAAAACTGTTTTTT
CAWTRSRGVGEKLFF